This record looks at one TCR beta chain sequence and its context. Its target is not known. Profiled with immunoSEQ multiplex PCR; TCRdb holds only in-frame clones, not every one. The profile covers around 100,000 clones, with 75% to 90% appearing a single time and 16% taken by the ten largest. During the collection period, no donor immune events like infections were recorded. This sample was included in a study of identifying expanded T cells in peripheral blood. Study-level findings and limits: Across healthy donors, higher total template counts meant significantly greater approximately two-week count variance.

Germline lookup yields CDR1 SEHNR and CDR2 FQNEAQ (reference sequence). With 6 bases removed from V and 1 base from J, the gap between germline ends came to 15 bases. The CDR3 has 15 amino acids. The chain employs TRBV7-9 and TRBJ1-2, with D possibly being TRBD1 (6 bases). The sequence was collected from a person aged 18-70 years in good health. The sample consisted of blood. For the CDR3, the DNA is TGTGCCAGCAGTGAAATGGGGGCGGTTAACTATGGCTACACCTTC. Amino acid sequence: CASSEMGAVNYGYTF.